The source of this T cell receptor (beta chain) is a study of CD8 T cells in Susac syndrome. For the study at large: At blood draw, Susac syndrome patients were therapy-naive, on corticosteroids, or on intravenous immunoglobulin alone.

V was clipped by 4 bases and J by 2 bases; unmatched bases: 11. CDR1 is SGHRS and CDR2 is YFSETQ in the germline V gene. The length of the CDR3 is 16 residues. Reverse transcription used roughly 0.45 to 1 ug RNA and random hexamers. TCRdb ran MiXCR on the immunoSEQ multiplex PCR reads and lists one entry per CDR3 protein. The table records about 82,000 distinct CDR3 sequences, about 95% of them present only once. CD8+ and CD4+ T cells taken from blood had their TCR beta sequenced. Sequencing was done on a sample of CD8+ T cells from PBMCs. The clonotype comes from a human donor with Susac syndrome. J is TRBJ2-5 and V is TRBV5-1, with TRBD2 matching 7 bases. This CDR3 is CASSPQLASDQETQYF. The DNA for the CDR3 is TGCGCCAGCAGCCCACAACTAGCGTCGGATCAAGAGACCCAGTACTTC.